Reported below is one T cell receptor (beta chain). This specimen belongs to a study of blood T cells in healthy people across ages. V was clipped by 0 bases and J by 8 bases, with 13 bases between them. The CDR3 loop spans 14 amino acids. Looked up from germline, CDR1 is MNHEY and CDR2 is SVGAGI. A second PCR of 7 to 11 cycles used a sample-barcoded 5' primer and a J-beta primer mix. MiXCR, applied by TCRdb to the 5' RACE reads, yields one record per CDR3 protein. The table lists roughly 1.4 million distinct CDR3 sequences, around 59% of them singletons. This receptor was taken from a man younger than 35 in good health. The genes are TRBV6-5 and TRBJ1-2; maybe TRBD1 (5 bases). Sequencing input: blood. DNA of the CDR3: TGTGCCAGCAGTTACTCGAAACAGGCAGGGGGCTACACCTTC. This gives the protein CASSYSKQAGGYTF.